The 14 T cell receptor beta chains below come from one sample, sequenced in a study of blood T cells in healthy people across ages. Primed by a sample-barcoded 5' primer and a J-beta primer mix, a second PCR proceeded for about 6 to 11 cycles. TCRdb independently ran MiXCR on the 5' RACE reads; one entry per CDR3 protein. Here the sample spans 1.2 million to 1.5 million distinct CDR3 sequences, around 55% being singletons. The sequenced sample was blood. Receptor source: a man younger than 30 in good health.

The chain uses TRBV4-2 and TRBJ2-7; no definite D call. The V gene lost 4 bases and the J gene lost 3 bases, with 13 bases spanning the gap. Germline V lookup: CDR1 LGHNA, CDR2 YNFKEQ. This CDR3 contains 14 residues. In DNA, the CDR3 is TGTGCCAGCAGCCCGCAATTGAGGAACTACGAGCAGTACTTC. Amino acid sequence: CASSPQLRNYEQYF.

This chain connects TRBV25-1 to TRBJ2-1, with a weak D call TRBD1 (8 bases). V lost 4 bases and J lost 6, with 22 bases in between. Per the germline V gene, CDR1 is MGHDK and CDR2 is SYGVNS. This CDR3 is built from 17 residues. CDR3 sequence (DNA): TGTGCCAGCAGTGCAGACCACGGACAGGGAGGGCGCAATGAGCAGTTCTTC. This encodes CASSADHGQGGRNEQFF.

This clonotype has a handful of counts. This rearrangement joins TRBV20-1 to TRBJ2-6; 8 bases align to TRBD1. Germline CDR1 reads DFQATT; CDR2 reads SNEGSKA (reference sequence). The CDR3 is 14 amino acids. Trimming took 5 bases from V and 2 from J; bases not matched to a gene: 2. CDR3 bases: TGCAGTGCTTACAGGGGGGCTGGGGCCAACGTCCTGACTTTC. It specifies CSAYRGAGANVLTF.

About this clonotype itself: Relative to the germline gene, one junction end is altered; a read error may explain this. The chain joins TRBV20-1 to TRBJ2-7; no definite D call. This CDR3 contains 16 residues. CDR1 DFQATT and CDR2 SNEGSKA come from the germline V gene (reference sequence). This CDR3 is CSARELAGVSSHEQYF. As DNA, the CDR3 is TGCAGTGCTAGAGAGCTGGCAGGAGTAAGCTCCCACGAGCAGTACTTC.

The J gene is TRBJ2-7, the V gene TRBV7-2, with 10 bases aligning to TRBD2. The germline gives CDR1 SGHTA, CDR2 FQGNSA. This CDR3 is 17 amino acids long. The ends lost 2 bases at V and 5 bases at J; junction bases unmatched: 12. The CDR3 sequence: CASSLSLETSGHHEQYF. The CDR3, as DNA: TGTGCCAGCAGCTTATCCCTCGAGACTAGCGGGCACCACGAGCAGTACTTC.

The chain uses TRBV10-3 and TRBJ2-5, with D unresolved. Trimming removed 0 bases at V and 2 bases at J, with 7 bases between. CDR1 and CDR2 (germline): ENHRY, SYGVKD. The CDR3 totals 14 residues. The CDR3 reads CAISESLLQETQYF. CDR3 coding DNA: TGTGCCATCAGTGAGTCGTTACTACAAGAGACCCAGTACTTC.

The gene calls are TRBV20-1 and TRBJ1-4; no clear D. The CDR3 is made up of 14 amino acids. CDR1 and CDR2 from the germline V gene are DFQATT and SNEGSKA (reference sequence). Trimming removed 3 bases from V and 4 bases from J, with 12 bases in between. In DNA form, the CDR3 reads TGCAGTGCTAGGGTGTTTCCGGATAATGAAAAACTGTTTTTT. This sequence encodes CSARVFPDNEKLFF.

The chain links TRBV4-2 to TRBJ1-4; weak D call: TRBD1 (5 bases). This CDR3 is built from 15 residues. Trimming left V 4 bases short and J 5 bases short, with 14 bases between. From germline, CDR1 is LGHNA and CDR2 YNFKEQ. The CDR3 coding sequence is TGTGCCAGCAGCCCTCAAGACAGTCGAAATGAAAAACTGTTTTTT. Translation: CASSPQDSRNEKLFF.

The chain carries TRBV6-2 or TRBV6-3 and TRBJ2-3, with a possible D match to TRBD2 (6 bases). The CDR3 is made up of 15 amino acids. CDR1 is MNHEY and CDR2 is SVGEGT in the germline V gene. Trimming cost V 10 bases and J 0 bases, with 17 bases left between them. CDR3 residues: CATSVSGVSTDTQYF. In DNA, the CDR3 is TGTGCCACCTCCGTTAGCGGCGTAAGCACAGATACGCAGTATTTT.

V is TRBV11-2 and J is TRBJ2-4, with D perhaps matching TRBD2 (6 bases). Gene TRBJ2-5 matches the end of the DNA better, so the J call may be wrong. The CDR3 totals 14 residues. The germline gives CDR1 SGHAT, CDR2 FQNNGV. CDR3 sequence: CASRGTGGWETQYF. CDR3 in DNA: TGTGCCAGCAGAGGAACCGGGGGATGGGAGACCCAGTACTTC.

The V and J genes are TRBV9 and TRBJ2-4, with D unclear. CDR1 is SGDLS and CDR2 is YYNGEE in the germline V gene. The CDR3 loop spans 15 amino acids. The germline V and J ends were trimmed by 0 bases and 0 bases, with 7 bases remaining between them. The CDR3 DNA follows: TGTGCCAGCAGCGTAGGCTCCAAAGCCAAAAACATTCAGTACTTC. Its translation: CASSVGSKAKNIQYF.

The CDR3 loop is CASSQGFGMGSVYELFF. The CDR3 nucleotides read TGCGCCAGCAGCCAAGGCTTTGGCATGGGGAGCGTTTACGAACTGTTTTTT. V gene TRBV4-1 combines with J gene TRBJ1-4; unclear D gene. Between the trimmed V and J ends, which lost 1 base and 12 bases, there was a span of 24 bases. CDR1 MGHRA and CDR2 YSYEKL come from the germline V gene. This CDR3 spans 17 amino acids.

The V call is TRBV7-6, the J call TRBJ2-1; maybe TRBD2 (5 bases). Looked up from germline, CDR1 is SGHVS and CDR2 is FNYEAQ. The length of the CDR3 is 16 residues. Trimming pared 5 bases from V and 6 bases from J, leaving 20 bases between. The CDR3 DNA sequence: TGTGCCAGCAGCGAACACCCTAGAGGGAGTTTCAATGAGCAGTTCTTC. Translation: CASSEHPRGSFNEQFF.

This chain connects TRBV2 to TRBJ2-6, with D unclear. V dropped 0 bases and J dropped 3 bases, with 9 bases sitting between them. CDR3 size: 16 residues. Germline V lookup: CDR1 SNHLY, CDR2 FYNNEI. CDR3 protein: CASSEAGSLGANVLTF. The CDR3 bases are TGTGCCAGCAGTGAAGCCGGGTCTCTTGGGGCCAACGTCCTGACTTTC.